This T cell receptor beta chain came from a study of lymphopenia after photon versus proton radiotherapy. For this clone: Its antigen is currently unknown. The sample has other DNA sequences that encode this CDR3 too.

V was clipped by 6 bases and J by 7 bases, with 7 bases between them. Germline V gene data show CDR1 as LNHDA and CDR2 as SQIVND (reference sequence). The CDR3 has 11 residues. Using immunoSEQ multiplex PCR, the repertoire was profiled, and TCRdb retains in-frame clones only, with some absent. Here the sample spans 23,000 or so clones, 80% to 90% being singletons. Study conclusions and caveats: Proton therapy kept repertoires fairly stable, unlike photons, which gained effector/memory cells.

The source of this sequence is a man over 45 with gastric cancer. Sequenced here: peripheral blood, sampled from a patient treated with photon-based radiotherapy. The rearrangement uses TRBV19 and TRBJ1-5; no reliable D call. CDR3 loop: CASRGGQPQHF. The DNA of the CDR3 is TGTGCCAGTAGGGGAGGGCAGCCCCAGCATTTT.